Listed below are T cell receptor beta chains from one sample, sequenced in a study of CD8 T cells in ankylosing spondylitis. TCRdb independently ran MiXCR on the 5' RACE reads; one entry per CDR3 protein. Of about 400,000 distinct CDR3 sequences in the sample, more than 20% were seen once. The specimen was blood, either unsorted or a sorted T cell fraction (not recorded which). All receptors come from a male donor with ankylosing spondylitis. CDR3s include the opening cysteine and the closing phenylalanine or tryptophan. The D gene is left open where the match is weak. Size is stated for part of the rows, as once, few or many counts, or as a class when the clone is expanded.

abundance	v_gene	len	j_gene	d_gene	CDR3nt	CDR3aa
NA	TRBV12-3/TRBV12-4	14	TRBJ2-2	NA	TGTGCCAGCAGTTTAGAGGATGTTGGCGGGGAGCTGTTTTTT	CASSLEDVGGELFF
few	TRBV29-1	11	TRBJ2-3	NA	TGCAGCGTTGAAGCCGGGGGTACGCAGTATTTT	CSVEAGGTQYF
NA	TRBV11-3	16	TRBJ2-3	TRBD2	TGTGCCAGCAGCTTAGATGGCGGGAGGGCCTCAGATACGCAGTATTTT	CASSLDGGRASDTQYF
few	TRBV24-1	13	TRBJ2-7	NA	TGTGCCACCAGTGTCCCTGGGAGCTACGAGCAGTACTTC	CATSVPGSYEQYF
few	TRBV28	18	TRBJ2-1	TRBD2	TGTGCCAGCAGTTCACCCTGGACTAGCGGGAGCGGGTACAATGAGCAGTTCTTC	CASSSPWTSGSGYNEQFF
NA	TRBV12-3/TRBV12-4	16	TRBJ2-7	TRBD2	TGTGCCAGCACCCCGGGACTAGCGGGAGGGCCGCTCGAGCAGTACTTC	CASTPGLAGGPLEQYF
NA	TRBV29-1	15	TRBJ2-7	NA	TGCAGCGTTATCGGGATTTCCGGGCAGGCCTACGAGCAGTACTTC	CSVIGISGQAYEQYF
few	TRBV5-1	14	TRBJ2-3	NA	TGCGCCAGCAGCTTAGAGATGGGGACAGATACGCAGTATTTT	CASSLEMGTDTQYF
few	TRBV12-3/TRBV12-4	13	TRBJ2-7	NA	TGTGCCAGCAGGCTTACAGGGACCTACGAGCAGTACTTC	CASRLTGTYEQYF
NA	TRBV7-2	15	TRBJ1-1	NA	TGTGCCAGCAGACACGAGGAGGCCATCAACACTGAAGCTTTCTTT	CASRHEEAINTEAFF
few	TRBV5-1	16	TRBJ2-7	TRBD2	TGCGCCAGCAGCTTGGTGATGGGGAGGGAGTCCTACGAGCAGTACTTC	CASSLVMGRESYEQYF
few	TRBV7-9	12	TRBJ2-7	NA	TGTGCCAGCAGCTTAGAACCTGGGGAGCAGTACTTC	CASSLEPGEQYF
NA	TRBV5-1	14	TRBJ2-5	NA	TGCGCCAGCAGCTTGATACGCAGCCAAGAGACCCAGTACTTC	CASSLIRSQETQYF
NA	TRBV6-5	13	TRBJ2-7	NA	TGTGCCAGCAGTTACGTTAGCCGGGACATCCAGTACTTC	CASSYVSRDIQYF
once	TRBV28	12	TRBJ2-7	NA	TGTGCCAGCGCGGGACGGTTCTACGAGCAGTACTTC	CASAGRFYEQYF
many	TRBV5-1	15	TRBJ2-1	NA	TGCGCCAGCAGCTTGGTCCCCTCCACAGGGTATGAGCAGTTCTTC	CASSLVPSTGYEQFF
NA	TRBV7-3	15	TRBJ1-1	NA	TGTGCCAGCAGCTTATGGGCACAAATGAACACTGAAGCTTTCTTT	CASSLWAQMNTEAFF